What follows are 13 T cell receptor beta chains derived from one specimen sequenced in a study of blood T cell repertoires in COVID-19. Assay used: immunoSEQ multiplex PCR; TCRdb lists only in-frame clones, some missing. Seen here are fewer than 500,000 clones, 80% to 90% observed once, and the top ten hold about 1.1%. What was sequenced was PBMCs or T cells enriched from blood (not recorded which). The receptor set was obtained from a man aged 25 to 40 who had recovered from COVID-19.

V usage is TRBV10-2 and J usage is TRBJ1-6, with D maybe TRBD1 (6 bases). With 4 bases removed from V and 9 bases from J, the gap between germline ends came to 13 bases. There are 14 residues in the CDR3. Germline values: CDR1 WSHSY, CDR2 SAAADI. DNA for the CDR3: TGCGCCAGCAGTGGGGGGCCTCCTAGTTCACCCCTCCACTTT. Translating it yields CASSGGPPSSPLHF.

The chain couples TRBV6-5 to TRBJ1-1; tentative D call: TRBD1 (5 bases). The CDR3 contains 13 residues. Germline V CDR1 and CDR2: MNHEY, SVGAGI. The ends were cut back, 6 bases at V and 1 base at J, with 9 bases in the middle. Here the CDR3 reads CASRFQGNTEAFF. The CDR3 coding sequence is TGTGCCAGCAGATTCCAGGGGAACACTGAAGCTTTCTTT.

This clone showed up just once. V gene TRBV15 combines with J gene TRBJ1-4; TRBD1 matches at 7 bases. The trim removed 5 bases at V and 7 bases at J, leaving 7 bases unmatched. The V gene's germline CDR1 is LNHNV and CDR2 YYDKDF (reference sequence). The CDR3 totals 14 residues. The CDR3 loop reads CATSPGQISEKLFF. CDR3 nucleotides: TGTGCCACCAGCCCGGGACAGATCAGTGAAAAACTGTTTTTT.

The chain links TRBV28 to TRBJ1-1; 9 bases are a match to TRBD1. The CDR3 runs to 15 residues. CDR1 MDHEN and CDR2 SYDVKM come from the germline V gene. The junction had 9 bases not matched to a gene; V was cut back by 5 bases and J by 5 bases. In nucleotides, the CDR3 is TGTGCCAGCAGTCCACAGGGGGCTGGGAGGACTGAAGCTTTCTTT. Its translation: CASSPQGAGRTEAFF.

The rearrangement links TRBV7-6 to TRBJ2-7; 12 bases are shared with TRBD1. CDR1 SGHVS and CDR2 FNYEAQ come from the germline V gene. The trim removed 3 bases at V and 6 bases at J, leaving 3 bases unmatched. The CDR3 consists of 14 residues. The CDR3 here is CASSLGQGAAEQYF. CDR3 sequence (DNA): TGTGCCAGCAGCTTGGGACAGGGGGCGGCCGAGCAGTACTTC.

V usage is TRBV2 and J usage is TRBJ2-1, with 7 positions matching TRBD2. Germline assignment: CDR1 SNHLY and CDR2 FYNNEI. The CDR3 loop spans 14 amino acids. J was trimmed by 10 bases and V by 6 bases; bases with no gene match: 12. CDR3 in amino acids: CASSRLASTGEQFF. The CDR3 DNA reads as TGTGCCAGCAGCCGACTAGCATCAACCGGGGAGCAGTTCTTC.

This clone has more than one count but fewer than ten. The chain is built from TRBV3-1 (or the pseudogene TRBV3-2) and TRBJ2-5; a weak D match, TRBD1 (6 bases). The germline V gene has CDR1 LGHDT and CDR2 YNNKEL (reference sequence). V was clipped by 5 bases and J by 5 bases, with 15 bases between them. The CDR3 sequence is 14 residues long. CDR3 residues: CASSKTRGSETQYF. The DNA of the CDR3 is TGTGCCAGCAGCAAAACCAGGGGATCGGAGACCCAGTACTTC.

This chain links TRBV30 with TRBJ1-1; D is unresolved. Germline V CDR1 and CDR2: GTSNPN, SVGIG (reference sequence). V gave up 0 bases and J gave up 1 base, with 9 bases separating them. This CDR3 contains 14 residues. The CDR3 DNA follows: TGTGCCTGGAGTGTACTCATTAGGAACACTGAAGCTTTCTTT. Its translation is CAWSVLIRNTEAFF.

This chain joins TRBV24-1 and TRBJ2-2, with 7 bases that match TRBD2. Per the germline V gene, CDR1 is KGHDR and CDR2 is SFDVKD. J lost 3 bases, V lost 3 bases, and 6 bases had no gene match. The CDR3 consists of 16 residues. CDR3 bases: TGTGCCACCAGTGATGTGGGGGAGGGCTACACCGGGGAGCTGTTTTTT. It translates to CATSDVGEGYTGELFF.

This chain joins TRBV7-6 and TRBJ1-1; 8 nucleotides match TRBD1. Germline CDR1 reads SGHVS; CDR2 reads FNYEAQ. The CDR3 runs to 16 residues. V was pared by 4 bases and J by 0 bases, with 7 bases of the junction left unmatched. The CDR3 coding sequence is TGTGCCAGCAGCTCCGGACAGGGCGGCATGAACACTGAAGCTTTCTTT. Translated, it gives CASSSGQGGMNTEAFF.

This clone was detected only once. The identical CDR3 is also encoded by other nucleotide sequences in the sample. The chain recombines TRBV12-3 or TRBV12-4 with TRBJ2-7; D remains unclear. The CDR3 loop spans 11 amino acids. V lost 2 bases and J lost 3, with 2 bases in between. The CDR3 loop is CASSLYYEQYF. CDR3 nucleotides: TGTGCCAGCAGTTTATACTACGAGCAGTACTTC.

The chain carries TRBV19 and TRBJ1-5, with 7 bases identical to TRBD1. The ends lost 10 bases at V and 2 bases at J; junction bases unmatched: 8. The germline CDR1 and CDR2 sequences are LNHDA and SQIVND (reference sequence). This CDR3 has 14 residues. The CDR3 sequence: CATWGQLRNQPQHF. CDR3 DNA sequence: TGTGCCACCTGGGGACAGCTTCGCAATCAGCCCCAGCATTTT.

This rearrangement joins TRBV7-9 to TRBJ2-7; the match to TRBD2 covers 12 bases. The length of the CDR3 is 16 residues. V dropped 5 bases and J dropped 1; count of bases not matched to a gene: 6. Germline CDR1 SEHNR, CDR2 FQNEAQ (reference sequence). This CDR3 is CASSPRGTSGSYEQYF. The DNA for the CDR3 is TGTGCCAGCAGCCCTAGAGGGACTAGCGGGTCCTACGAGCAGTACTTC.